Following are 26 T cell receptor beta chains from one sample sequenced in a study of T cells after yellow fever vaccination. In TCRdb, the 5' RACE reads were re-called with MiXCR into one record per CDR3 protein. The table includes about 1,200 distinct CDR3 sequences, about a tenth detected once. The specimen was CD8+ T cells binding an NS4B(214-222) dextramer, sorted from PBMCs, collected around 3 weeks after the first yellow fever vaccination. The receptors stem from a man aged 18-30 years who received the YFV17D yellow fever vaccine.

This clonotype showed up just a few times. The rearrangement links TRBV28 to TRBJ2-2, with D possibly called TRBD1 or TRBD2 (6 bases each). Germline lookup yields CDR1 MDHEN and CDR2 SYDVKM. The V end was cut by 9 bases, the J end by 7 bases, with 15 bases between. The length of the CDR3 is 13 residues. For the CDR3, the DNA is TGTGCCAGGGGCCCCGGGGGCCTCGGGGAGCTGTTTTTT. Encoded protein: CARGPGGLGELFF.

In its sample, this clonotype is large. This chain uses TRBV29-1 with TRBJ2-1; D is unresolved. Per the germline V gene, CDR1 is SQVTM and CDR2 is ANQGSEA. Trimming left V 6 bases short and J 6 bases short, with 18 bases between. The CDR3 totals 14 residues. CDR3 loop: CSVPLGGGANEQFF. The CDR3 nucleotides read TGCAGCGTCCCCCTGGGCGGTGGAGCCAATGAGCAGTTCTTC.

Many counts were recorded for this clonotype. This chain joins TRBV11-1 and TRBJ2-7; TRBD1 matches 7 bases. The CDR3 contains 13 residues. Germline assignment: CDR1 SGHAT and CDR2 FQDESV (reference sequence). With 5 bases clipped from V and 5 bases from J, the junction kept 6 bases outside the gene matches. The CDR3 region has the DNA TGTGCCAGCAGCGTAACAGGGGCCGACGAGCAGTACTTC. As protein: CASSVTGADEQYF.

The chain recombines TRBV21-1 with TRBJ2-7; the table's TRBD2 call for D was not verified on the DNA. TRBV21-1 is a documented pseudogene. This CDR3 is 14 amino acids long. This CDR3 reads CATWVSGGAYEQYF. The CDR3 region has the DNA TGTGCCACCTGGGTAAGCGGGGGAGCTTACGAGCAGTACTTC.

This clonotype is large. The CDR3 spells CASSHYPGTGSDGYTF. The CDR3 coding sequence is TGTGCCAGCAGCCACTACCCCGGGACAGGGAGCGATGGCTACACCTTC. The chain combines TRBV3-1 with TRBJ1-2, with 9 bases matching TRBD1. CDR1 is LGHDT and CDR2 is YNNKEL in the germline V gene (reference sequence). After removal of 3 bases from V and 6 bases from J, the junction contained 11 bases not matched to a gene. The CDR3 loop spans 16 amino acids. Combining the CDR3 with reference TRBV3-1 and TRBJ1-2 gives the whole variable domain DTAVSQTPKYLVTQMGNDKSIKCEQNLGHDTMYWYKQDSKKFLKIMFSYNNKELIINETVPNRFSPKSPDKAHLNLHINSLELGDSAVYFCASSHYPGTGSDGYTFGSGTRLTVV.

By share of the sample, this clonotype is medium-sized. The V gene is TRBV6-5, the J gene TRBJ1-2; maybe TRBD1 (6 bases). The CDR3 consists of 13 residues. CDR1 and CDR2 from the germline V gene are MNHEY and SVGAGI. The ends were cut back, 6 bases at V and 4 bases at J, with 12 bases in the middle. The CDR3 DNA reads as TGTGCCAGCAGCTCGAGGGACACCTATGGCTACACCTTC. Residues: CASSSRDTYGYTF.

This clonotype is labeled as large (0.1 to 1%). This sequence joins TRBV9 and TRBJ2-1, with D unresolved. Looked up from germline, CDR1 is SGDLS and CDR2 is YYNGEE. Trimming removed 4 bases from V and 2 bases from J, with 13 bases in between. This CDR3 contains 15 residues. The CDR3 nucleotides read TGTGCCAGCAGCATAGACGGCCTTCCCTACAATGAGCAGTTCTTC. It codes for CASSIDGLPYNEQFF.

This clonotype is large by share. This sequence joins TRBV9 and TRBJ2-5; D is unclear. CDR1 SGDLS and CDR2 YYNGEE come from the germline V gene. The CDR3 loop spans 16 amino acids. V was pared by 0 bases and J by 4 bases, with 16 bases between. The CDR3 reads CASSVDGTGRPETQYF. The CDR3 DNA is TGTGCCAGCAGCGTAGATGGTACGGGCCGTCCAGAGACCCAGTACTTC.

By share, this clonotype counts as large. This chain's CDR3 is CATSRGSGTGAYEQYF. The CDR3 coding sequence is TGTGCCACCAGCAGAGGGTCCGGGACAGGGGCCTACGAGCAGTACTTC. The V and J genes are TRBV15 and TRBJ2-7; 10 bases are a match to TRBD1. CDR1 is LNHNV, CDR2 YYDKDF, per germline (reference sequence). J gave up 2 bases and V 1 base, and 5 bases lay outside the gene matches. This CDR3 has 16 residues.

In its sample, this clonotype was seen many times. The chain uses TRBV9 and TRBJ1-2; D is perhaps TRBD1 (5 bases). CDR1 is SGDLS, CDR2 YYNGEE, per germline. The length of the CDR3 is 13 residues. V lost 5 bases and J 1 base, leaving 9 bases between the germline ends. CDR3: CASSLTDNYGYTF. The CDR3 DNA reads TGTGCCAGCAGTTTGACAGATAACTATGGCTACACCTTC.

In its sample, this clonotype is medium-sized (0.01 to 0.1%). The CDR3 is CASNTQGGPEAFF. The CDR3 DNA follows: TGTGCCAGCAATACACAGGGGGGACCTGAAGCTTTCTTT. The chain carries TRBV5-4 and TRBJ1-1, with 8 bases identical to TRBD1. Per the germline V gene, CDR1 is SGHNT and CDR2 is YYREEE (reference sequence). The V segment lost 6 bases and the J segment 6 bases; nucleotides outside the gene matches: 7. The CDR3 is 13 amino acids.

This chain uses TRBV4-2 with TRBJ2-2; D remains ambiguous. Germline values: CDR1 LGHNA, CDR2 YNFKEQ. Trimming removed 9 bases at V and 7 bases at J, with 15 bases between. The CDR3 length is 13 residues. CDR3: CARGPGRIGELFF. Here the CDR3 DNA reads TGTGCCAGGGGCCCCGGGCGAATCGGGGAGCTGTTTTTT.

This clonotype is medium-sized in the sample. CDR3 bases: TGTGCCAGCAGCTTAGCGTATGGACCAGCCTACGAGCAGTACTTC. This gives the protein CASSLAYGPAYEQYF. The chain uses TRBV11-1 and TRBJ2-7; D not certain. Trimming stripped 0 bases from V and 2 bases from J, with 11 bases between. CDR1 is SGHAT and CDR2 is FQDESV in the germline V gene (reference sequence). The CDR3 spans 15 residues.

There are many counts of this clonotype. The CDR3 here is CASSFSGGDAYEQYF. In DNA form, the CDR3 reads TGTGCCAGCAGTTTCTCAGGGGGAGACGCCTACGAGCAGTACTTC. The J gene is TRBJ2-7, the V gene TRBV27; 7 bases are a match to TRBD1. Germline V gene data show CDR1 as MNHEY and CDR2 as SMNVEV (reference sequence). The junction had 7 bases not matched to a gene; V was cut back by 3 bases and J by 2 bases. The CDR3 covers 15 residues.

By share, this clonotype counts as medium-sized. V is TRBV28 and J is TRBJ1-1; D not resolved. Germline loops: CDR1 MDHEN, CDR2 SYDVKM. This CDR3 region has 12 residues. V shed 6 bases and J shed 10 bases, with 15 bases lying between them. This chain's CDR3 is CASSSYGRGAFF. The CDR3 nucleotides read TGTGCCAGCAGCTCCTACGGAAGAGGAGCTTTCTTT.

This clonotype was seen at least ten times. The chain links TRBV12-3 or TRBV12-4 to TRBJ1-1; the D gene is possibly TRBD1 (6 bases). CDR3 length: 13 amino acids. V gave up 6 bases and J gave up 6 bases, with 14 bases separating them. The CDR3 DNA reads TGTGCCAGCAGCCCAGGGGCAGGTGCTGAAGCTTTCTTT. Translation gives CASSPGAGAEAFF.

This clonotype is medium-sized (0.01 to 0.1%) in the sample. CDR3 nucleotide sequence: TGTGCCATCAGCGGGGGGATCTCCTACGAGCAGTACGTC. Translating gives CAISGGISYEQYV. The chain couples TRBV28 to TRBJ2-7; 9 nucleotides line up with TRBD2. With V trimmed by 10 bases and J by 0 bases, 4 bases remained unmatched. CDR1 and CDR2 (germline): MDHEN, SYDVKM. The CDR3 spans 13 residues.

Many counts were recorded for this clonotype. This chain links TRBV3-1 with TRBJ1-4, with 7 bases that match TRBD1. The CDR3 has 14 residues. V trimming: 4 bases; J trimming: 4 bases; junction bases outside the gene matches: 3. Looked up from germline, CDR1 is LGHDT and CDR2 is YNNKEL (reference sequence). The CDR3 DNA sequence: TGTGCCAGCAGCCCGGGACAGATTAATGAAAAACTGTTTTTT. Translating gives CASSPGQINEKLFF.

The rearrangement uses TRBV28 and TRBJ1-1; no clear D. This CDR3 region has 11 residues. Deletions cut 8 bases from V and 10 bases from J, with 14 bases between. Germline assignment: CDR1 MDHEN and CDR2 SYDVKM. CDR3 DNA sequence: TGTGCCAGCTCCTACGGAAGAGGAGCTTTCTTT. It specifies CASSYGRGAFF.

A few counts support this clonotype. The V and J genes are TRBV6-5 and TRBJ2-1; D gene uncertain. The CDR3 sequence is 13 residues long. Trimming took 6 bases from V and 5 from J, leaving 11 bases between them. In germline, CDR1 is MNHEY, CDR2 SVGAGI. DNA for the CDR3: TGTGCCAGCAGCATGACACCCAACAATGAGCAGTTCTTC. Protein: CASSMTPNNEQFF.

The rearrangement links TRBV6-2 or TRBV6-3 to TRBJ2-1; 10 positions agree with TRBD2. Germline CDR1 is MNHEY and CDR2 is SVGEGT. The trim removed 6 bases at V and 15 bases at J, leaving 14 bases unmatched. The CDR3 consists of 14 residues. CDR3 sequence (DNA): TGTGCCAGCAGCAGCGGGGGGGCACCGGTCGTAGGGTTCTTC. It yields the protein CASSSGGAPVVGFF.

Judged by abundance, this clonotype is medium-sized. Written as DNA, the CDR3 is TGTGCCAGCAGCGTAGGAGGGGCAGGCTACAATGAGCAGTTCTTC. Its translation: CASSVGGAGYNEQFF. The V call is TRBV9, the J call TRBJ2-1; D is perhaps TRBD1 or TRBD2 (5 bases each). The CDR3 has 15 amino acids. Germline-derived CDR1 and CDR2 are SGDLS and YYNGEE. V gave up 0 bases and J gave up 3 bases, with 10 bases separating them. Full variable domain (outside the CDR3, taken from reference TRBV9 and TRBJ2-1): DSGVTQTPKHLITATGQRVTLRCSPRSGDLSVYWYQQSLDQGLQFLIQYYNGEERAKGNILERFSAQQFPDLHSELNLSSLELGDSALYFCASSVGGAGYNEQFFGPGTRLTVL.

Relative to its sample, this clonotype is medium-sized. This sequence joins TRBV2 and TRBJ1-5; D ambiguous. The CDR3 runs 13 residues. Per germline, CDR1 SNHLY and CDR2 FYNNEI. Trimming stripped 5 bases from V and 4 bases from J, with 9 bases between. As DNA, the CDR3 is TGTGCCAGCAGTAACGGACGGAATCAGCCCCAGCATTTT. This gives the protein CASSNGRNQPQHF.

This clonotype was observed many times. A much larger clone sits a single nucleotide away, making a read error possible. The V and J genes are TRBV14 and TRBJ2-7; D possibly corresponds to TRBD1 (5 bases). CDR1 is SGHDN, CDR2 FVKESK, per germline. Deletions cut 3 bases from V and 11 bases from J, with 11 bases between. The CDR3 has 11 amino acids. DNA for the CDR3: TGTGCCAGCAGCCATACAGGTGGGGAGTACTTC. Translated: CASSHTGGEYF.

This clonotype rates as large. This chain joins TRBV10-2 and TRBJ2-3; TRBD2 is a possible D gene (5 bases). Germline CDR1 reads WSHSY; CDR2 reads SAAADI. V was cut by 5 bases and J by 4 bases, with 13 bases left in between. This CDR3 comprises 14 residues. The CDR3 protein is CASSTRAMADTQYF. In nucleotides, the CDR3 is TGCGCCAGCAGTACGAGGGCAATGGCAGATACGCAGTATTTT.

This clonotype was counted only a few times. The chain has TRBV7-2 and TRBJ1-2; no reliable D call. V dropped 6 bases and J dropped 2 bases, with 13 bases sitting between them. Germline V gene data show CDR1 as SGHTA and CDR2 as FQGNSA. The CDR3 covers 14 residues. CDR3 sequence: CASSENEGNYGYTF. Here the CDR3 DNA reads TGTGCCAGCAGTGAAAATGAAGGGAACTATGGCTACACCTTC. Drawing the rest from reference TRBV7-2 and TRBJ1-2, the complete variable domain is GAGVSQSPSNKVTEKGKDVELRCDPISGHTALYWYRQSLGQGLEFLIYFQGNSAPDKSGLPSDRFSAERTGGSVSTLTIQRTQQEDSAVYLCASSENEGNYGYTFGSGTRLTVV.